The 10 T cell receptor beta chains below come from one sample, sequenced in a study of T cell changes during pregnancy in multiple sclerosis. Clones were read by immunoSEQ multiplex PCR, and TCRdb kept only the in-frame ones, dropping some. The sample includes 65,000 to 90,000 clones, 80% to 95% of them seen just once. Specimen: peripheral blood, collected in the second trimester of pregnancy. Every receptor here comes from a female donor with multiple sclerosis, enrolled in a pregnancy study.

The CDR3 DNA sequence: TGTGCCAGCAGCTCGGACAGGGGAATTCAGCCCCAGCATTTT. Translated, it gives CASSSDRGIQPQHF. The chain links TRBV7-9 to TRBJ1-5; 9 bases are a match to TRBD1. This CDR3 spans 14 amino acids. Losses at the gene ends were 4 bases for V and 6 bases for J; bases not matched to a gene: 4. CDR1 is SEHNR, CDR2 FQNEAQ, per germline (reference sequence).

The rearrangement uses TRBV15 and TRBJ1-1, with 9 positions matching TRBD1. Germline V CDR1 and CDR2: LNHNV, YYDKDF (reference sequence). J lost 1 base, V lost 1 base, and 7 bases had no gene match. The CDR3 length is 17 residues. The CDR3 loop reads CATSRGGQGKRNTEAFF. The CDR3 coding sequence is TGTGCCACCAGCAGAGGAGGACAGGGGAAGAGGAACACTGAAGCTTTCTTT.

The chain is built from TRBV5-1 and TRBJ2-1; TRBD1 is a possible D gene (6 bases). This CDR3 is built from 17 residues. The germline V and J ends were trimmed by 5 bases and 2 bases, with 20 bases remaining between them. CDR1 and CDR2 from the germline V gene are SGHRS and YFSETQ. Written as DNA, the CDR3 is TGCGCCAGCAGTTATTACCCCAGGGGAAGAACCTACAATGAGCAGTTCTTC. It is translated as CASSYYPRGRTYNEQFF.

The V call is TRBV27, the J call TRBJ1-1; TRBD1 matches at 7 bases. Germline loops: CDR1 MNHEY, CDR2 SMNVEV (reference sequence). The CDR3 covers 16 residues. Germline trimming cut 2 bases from V and 5 bases from J; bases unmatched to any gene: 11. This chain's CDR3 is CASSLRGGGLWTEAFF. CDR3 DNA: TGTGCCAGCAGTTTACGAGGGGGCGGGTTGTGGACTGAAGCTTTCTTT.

As DNA, the CDR3 is TGCAGCGTCGCAAGCGGGGGAACAGATACGCAGTATTTT. This encodes CSVASGGTDTQYF. The genes are TRBV29-1 and TRBJ2-3; 8 bases are shared with TRBD2. This CDR3 is 13 amino acids long. The V gene's germline CDR1 is SQVTM and CDR2 ANQGSEA. V lost 6 bases and J lost 3; bases outside the gene matches: 5.

The chain is built from TRBV27 and TRBJ1-6; D gene uncertain. V lost 5 bases and J 9 bases, leaving 14 bases between the germline ends. Germline CDR1 reads MNHEY; CDR2 reads SMNVEV (reference sequence). CDR3 size: 14 residues. CDR3 nucleotides: TGTGCCAGCAGTCCCGGAGCCTCGGGTTCACCCCTCCACTTT. This gives the protein CASSPGASGSPLHF.

This chain joins TRBV2 and TRBJ2-1; unclear D gene. The germline gives CDR1 SNHLY, CDR2 FYNNEI. Trimming removed 10 bases at V and 8 bases at J, with 15 bases between. The CDR3 consists of 12 residues. CDR3 region: CAKSDDNDEQFF. The DNA of the CDR3 is TGTGCCAAATCAGATGACAATGATGAGCAGTTCTTC.

The V and J genes are TRBV9 and TRBJ2-7; tentative D call: TRBD2 (5 bases). Germline CDR1 and CDR2: SGDLS and YYNGEE. This CDR3 is 14 amino acids long. The V and J ends lost 3 bases and 2 bases respectively, with 12 bases between them. In DNA form, the CDR3 reads TGTGCCAGCAGCGCGTACAGCGGAACCTACGAGCAGTACTTC. This encodes CASSAYSGTYEQYF.

The chain couples TRBV11-3 to TRBJ1-2; D is unresolved. The CDR3 totals 12 residues. Trimming pared 0 bases from V and 7 bases from J, leaving 6 bases between. Germline CDR1 is SGHNT and CDR2 is YENEEA. CDR3 nucleotides: TGTGCCAGCAGCTTAGAAGGGAGTGGCTACACCTTC. Translation: CASSLEGSGYTF.

The chain recombines TRBV4-1 with TRBJ2-7, with D tentatively TRBD2 (5 bases). The CDR3 spans 18 residues. Trimming removed 1 base from V and 2 bases from J, with 21 bases in between. Germline V gene sequence: CDR1 MGHRA, CDR2 YSYEKL. CDR3 bases: TGCGCCAGCAGCCAAGGAAGAGATCTACGGGATGAGACCTACGAGCAGTACTTC. Its protein is CASSQGRDLRDETYEQYF.